In this sample, the clone carrying this TCR beta chain turned up many times. Antigen unknown. The CDR3 extends over 16 amino acids. Trimming stripped 3 bases from V and 4 bases from J, with 16 bases between. Per the germline V gene, CDR1 is SGHVS and CDR2 is FQNEAQ. These data come from a study of CD8 T cells in ankylosing spondylitis. General study results and limits: Reportedly, matched ankylosing spondylitis synovial fluid was significantly enriched for disease-linked clones. Clones linked to the disease showed a CD8+ phenotype. They occurred at relatively low frequencies in peripheral blood. What appeared characteristic of ankylosing spondylitis blood was a TCR beta motif of eight highly homologous variants.

In making TCR beta libraries, quantitative 5'-RACE with molecular barcodes was used. TCRdb re-called the 5' RACE reads through MiXCR, storing one row per CDR3 protein. Seen here are more than 150,000 distinct CDR3 sequences, over 10% observed once, and the top ten hold 11%. The chain links TRBV7-8 to TRBJ1-5; D is undetermined. The clonotype comes from a female donor with ankylosing spondylitis or in good health (not recorded which). The sample consisted of blood, either unsorted or a sorted T cell fraction (not recorded which). CDR3 loop: CASSFKREIRNQPQHF. For the CDR3, the DNA is TGTGCCAGCAGCTTCAAAAGGGAGATTCGGAATCAGCCCCAGCATTTT.